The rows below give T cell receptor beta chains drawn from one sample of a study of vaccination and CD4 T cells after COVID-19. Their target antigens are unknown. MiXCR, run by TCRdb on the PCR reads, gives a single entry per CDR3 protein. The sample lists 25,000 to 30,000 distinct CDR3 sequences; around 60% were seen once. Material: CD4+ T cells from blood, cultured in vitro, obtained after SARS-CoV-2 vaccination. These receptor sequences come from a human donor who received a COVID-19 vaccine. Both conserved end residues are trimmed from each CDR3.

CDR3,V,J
ASKSERGYQPQH,TRBV28,TRBJ1-5
AWSPKIAKNIQY,TRBV30,TRBJ2-4
AFQPGTAPNSPLH,TRBV7-9,TRBJ1-6
ASSFGQGGTDTQY,TRBV7-6,TRBJ2-3
ASRSGVYQPQH,TRBV28,TRBJ1-5
ASKIFGSGNTIH,TRBV19,TRBJ1-3
ATSDRTGLNYGYT,TRBV24-1,TRBJ1-2
ASIPLFLGLGGGETQY,TRBV11-3,TRBJ2-5
ASKSPGCETQY,TRBV6-1,TRBJ2-5
ASSLADTQY,TRBV12-3/TRBV12-4,TRBJ2-3
ASSVVNTGELF,TRBV7-8,TRBJ2-2
ASSPRQGVQETQY,TRBV19,TRBJ2-5
ASSPGGAGGHTQY,TRBV7-2,TRBJ2-3
SARYTAQETQY,TRBV20-1,TRBJ2-5
ASSMGPRDRIRNEQF,TRBV19,TRBJ2-1
ASRLPRSINYGYT,TRBV6-1,TRBJ1-2
SASASGTDTQY,TRBV20-1,TRBJ2-3
ASSTSIGEQY,TRBV6-1,TRBJ2-7
ASSEGGTENQPQH,TRBV6-1,TRBJ1-5
ASTLTSTNEKLF,TRBV2,TRBJ1-4
ASSRGRTQETQY,TRBV19,TRBJ2-5
ATSDTRSGGGPYEQY,TRBV24-1,TRBJ2-7
ASSKPSQVTGLNTEAF,TRBV7-3,TRBJ1-1
AWSVPTRWAGSYEQY,TRBV30,TRBJ2-7
SARRQGFNQPQH,TRBV20-1,TRBJ1-5
ASSTRRGGEDTQY,TRBV27,TRBJ2-3
ASSLVGRLEYTEAF,TRBV7-9,TRBJ1-1
ASIPTGANYGYT,TRBV6-2/TRBV6-3,TRBJ1-2